This T cell receptor beta chain was observed in a study of blood T cells in healthy people across ages. The V end was cut by 5 bases, the J end by 12 bases, with 19 bases between. Germline-derived CDR1 and CDR2 are SGHAT and FQNNGV. CDR3 size: 14 residues. Alongside a J-beta primer mix, a sample-barcoded 5' primer served in a second PCR lasting about 6 to 11 cycles. TCRdb redid the calling of the 5' RACE reads with MiXCR, one entry per CDR3 protein. The sample holds around 1,000,000 distinct CDR3 sequences, roughly 24% seen once. The same data also contributed to another study, on T cells of mothers and their children.

The sequencing input was blood. The chain has TRBV11-2 and TRBJ1-4; no reliable D call. The source is a girl aged 2 to 9 in good health. The CDR3 reads CASSPTYGYGELFF. The CDR3 DNA reads TGTGCCAGCAGCCCAACGTACGGGTATGGAGAACTGTTTTTT.